This paragraph covers one T cell receptor (beta chain) sequence. The antigen is not known. Researchers ran the PCR with 60 Vbeta and 13 Jbeta primers. Assay used: immunoSEQ multiplex PCR; TCRdb lists only in-frame clones, some missing. The sample consists of hundreds of thousands of clones, just over 75% of them appearing once. The source of the sample is a study of cytomegalovirus exposure and HLA in healthy donors. Study background: Genetic ancestry analysis placed under 90% of the roughly 400 donors that were genotyped in the Caucasian-associated cluster. Whole-study results and caveats: Researchers left out some V segments, among them TRBV6-2 and TRBV6-3, as indistinguishable. Donor immune exposure was known only as CMV serostatus.

J gave up 3 bases and V 7 bases, and 6 bases lay outside the gene matches. The CDR3 extends over 14 amino acids. Germline lookup yields CDR1 MNHEY and CDR2 SVGAGI. The TCR originated in a young man in good health and CMV-seronegative. The sequencing input was PBMCs. The V call is TRBV6-5, the J call TRBJ2-4; TRBD2 matches 7 bases. This CDR3 reads CASNPSGNKNIQYF. CDR3 sequence (DNA): TGTGCCAGCAACCCCAGCGGGAACAAAAACATTCAGTACTTC.